Presented here are 23 T cell receptor beta chains from one specimen sequenced in a study of PD-1 blockade in classical Hodgkin lymphoma. The protocol was immunoSEQ multiplex PCR, while the TCRdb copy is restricted to in-frame clones and leaves out a portion. This sample yields about 30,000 clones, of which around three quarters are seen a single time; around 4% belongs to the top ten. Every patient had relapsed following autologous stem cell transplantation, and cohorts differed in brentuximab vedotin exposure. Sequencing used peripheral blood mononuclear cells (PBMCs), obtained before the second cycle of nivolumab. The receptors were gathered from a human donor with classical Hodgkin lymphoma.

This clone was seen a handful of times. The rearrangement uses TRBV25-1 and TRBJ2-3; perhaps D is TRBD1 or TRBD2 (6 bases each). Germline V gene data show CDR1 as MGHDK and CDR2 as SYGVNS. V was shortened by 1 base and J by 0 bases, with 14 bases between the two germline ends. This CDR3 is 17 amino acids long. CDR3 in DNA: TGTGCCAGCAGTGAATCGTCGGGGGCGCCCAGCACAGATACGCAGTATTTT. Its protein is CASSESSGAPSTDTQYF.

The chain couples TRBV19 to TRBJ2-2, with 9 bases matching TRBD1. Losses at the gene ends were 7 bases for V and 3 bases for J; bases not matched to a gene: 3. Germline CDR1 and CDR2: LNHDA and SQIVND (reference sequence). This CDR3 is built from 14 residues. As DNA, the CDR3 is TGTGCCAGTAAGGACAGGGGCTACACCGGGGAGCTGTTTTTT. Amino acids: CASKDRGYTGELFF. Complete variable domain (other parts from reference TRBV19 and TRBJ2-2): DGGITQSPKYLFRKEGQNVTLSCEQNLNHDAMYWYRQDPGQGLRLIYYSQIVNDFQKGDIAEGYSVSREKKESFPLTVTSAQKNPTAFYLCASKDRGYTGELFFGEGSRLTVL.

The chain recombines TRBV10-2 with TRBJ1-5; 9 nucleotides agree with TRBD1. V lost 2 bases, J lost 5 bases, and 1 base stayed unmatched. The CDR3 contains 14 residues. Germline lookup yields CDR1 WSHSY and CDR2 SAAADI. The CDR3 sequence is CASSEGQGYQPQHF. DNA of the CDR3: TGCGCCAGCAGTGAGGGACAGGGGTATCAGCCCCAGCATTTT.

This clone has only a few counts. J is TRBJ2-5 and V is TRBV5-1, with a weak D call TRBD1 (5 bases). This CDR3 is 14 amino acids long. Germline V gene sequence: CDR1 SGHRS, CDR2 YFSETQ. With 0 bases removed from V and 5 bases from J, the gap between germline ends came to 11 bases. CDR3 bases: TGCGCCAGCAGCTTGGAGGGGTTCAAGGAGACCCAGTACTTC. Protein sequence: CASSLEGFKETQYF.

This CDR3 reads CASSIDLVGGANYGYTF. The CDR3 nucleotides are TGTGCCAGCAGCATCGATCTGGTAGGCGGAGCTAACTATGGCTACACCTTC. V usage is TRBV5-5 and J usage is TRBJ1-2, with D unresolved. The CDR3 covers 17 residues. Trimming shortened V by 4 bases and J by 0 bases, and 19 bases separated the two germline ends. Germline V gene lookup returns CDR1 SGHKS and CDR2 YYEKEE (reference sequence).

The sample holds a few counts of this clone. The chain links TRBV2 to TRBJ2-2, with D possibly matching TRBD2 (6 bases). This CDR3 is built from 14 residues. In germline, CDR1 is SNHLY, CDR2 FYNNEI. Trimming took off 2 bases at V and 4 bases at J, with 8 bases between the two ends. The CDR3 DNA reads TGTGCCAGCAGTGAAACTAGCCTCACCGGGGAGCTGTTTTTT. Protein product: CASSETSLTGELFF. Full variable domain (outside the CDR3, taken from reference TRBV2 and TRBJ2-2): EPEVTQTPSHQVTQMGQEVILRCVPISNHLYFYWYRQILGQKVEFLVSFYNNEISEKSEIFDDQFSVERPDGSNFTLKIRSTKLEDSAMYFCASSETSLTGELFFGEGSRLTVL.

The CDR3 region has the DNA TGTGCCAGCAGCTTAGCGGTACATGCAACTAATGAAAAACTGTTTTTT. It yields the protein CASSLAVHATNEKLFF. V and J are TRBV7-8 and TRBJ1-4; D not resolved. The CDR3 is made up of 16 amino acids. Germline V lookup: CDR1 SGHVS, CDR2 FQNEAQ. V was clipped by 0 bases and J by 0 bases, with 8 bases between them.

This rearrangement joins TRBV29-1 to TRBJ2-3; D unclear. The CDR3 extends over 13 amino acids. Trimming pared 2 bases from V and 10 bases from J, leaving 16 bases between. Germline assignment: CDR1 SQVTM and CDR2 ANQGSEA. The CDR3 sequence is CSVETSTSQAQYF. CDR3 in DNA: TGCAGCGTTGAAACGTCCACATCTCAGGCGCAGTATTTT.

The J gene is TRBJ2-5, the V gene TRBV7-6, with D perhaps matching TRBD2 (6 bases). Germline lookup yields CDR1 SGHVS and CDR2 FNYEAQ. The CDR3 is made up of 16 amino acids. V shed 4 bases and J shed 1 base, with 16 bases lying between them. The CDR3 DNA reads TGTGCCAGCAGCTCTACCTGGGCGGGGCCCCAAGAGACCCAGTACTTC. Protein sequence: CASSSTWAGPQETQYF.

The V and J genes are TRBV28 and TRBJ2-7; the D call may be TRBD1 or TRBD2 (6 bases each). CDR3 size: 15 residues. CDR1 MDHEN and CDR2 SYDVKM come from the germline V gene. With 7 bases removed from V and 1 base from J, the gap between germline ends came to 17 bases. CDR3 in amino acids: CASTSPGGGSYEQYF. DNA of the CDR3: TGTGCCAGCACCTCCCCCGGGGGCGGTTCCTACGAGCAGTACTTC.

The gene calls are TRBV18 and TRBJ1-3; tentative D call: TRBD1 (6 bases). Germline values: CDR1 KGHSH, CDR2 LQKENI. The V end lost 3 bases, the J end lost 4 bases, and 19 bases lay between the germline ends. CDR3 length equals 17 residues. CDR3 amino acids: CASSPHPGVREGNTIYF. The DNA of the CDR3 is TGTGCCAGCTCACCCCACCCAGGGGTTCGTGAGGGAAACACCATATATTTT.

This chain links TRBV28 with TRBJ1-2; 7 bases are shared with TRBD1. CDR1 is MDHEN and CDR2 is SYDVKM in the germline V gene. The V and J ends lost 7 bases and 4 bases, in that order; junction bases with no gene match: 12. The CDR3 has 15 residues. The CDR3 sequence: CASTAGTAFSYGYTF. CDR3 coding DNA: TGTGCCAGCACCGCCGGGACAGCCTTCAGCTATGGCTACACCTTC.

V and J are TRBV6-6 and TRBJ2-3, with 8 bases fitting TRBD2. The trim removed 6 bases at V and 2 bases at J, leaving 7 bases unmatched. There are 15 residues in the CDR3. Germline-derived CDR1 and CDR2 are MNHNY and SVGAGI (reference sequence). The chain's CDR3 is CASSRPGGVTDTQYF. The CDR3 nucleotides read TGTGCCAGCAGCCGCCCCGGGGGGGTCACAGATACGCAGTATTTT.

This chain joins TRBV9 and TRBJ2-1; weak D call: TRBD1 (6 bases). CDR3 length equals 15 residues. V lost 3 bases and J 9 bases, leaving 19 bases between the germline ends. The germline CDR1 and CDR2 sequences are SGDLS and YYNGEE. CDR3 region: CASSAINGGIGEQFF. Here the CDR3 DNA reads TGTGCCAGCAGCGCCATAAATGGGGGCATCGGTGAGCAGTTCTTC.

The gene calls are TRBV6-5 and TRBJ2-3; the D gene is possibly TRBD1 (6 bases). V lost 2 bases and J 6 bases, leaving 18 bases between the germline ends. The germline V gene encodes CDR1 MNHEY and CDR2 SVGAGI. This CDR3 comprises 16 residues. DNA of the CDR3: TGTGCCAGCAGTTACACCAACCCAGGGGACGTCGATACGCAGTATTTT. Its protein is CASSYTNPGDVDTQYF.

The chain combines TRBV6-5 with TRBJ2-7; D gene unclear. The CDR3 totals 15 residues. The V end was cut by 0 bases, the J end by 0 bases, with 9 bases between. Germline assignment: CDR1 MNHEY and CDR2 SVGAGI. CDR3 residues: CASSYSLGASYEQYF. The DNA of the CDR3 is TGTGCCAGCAGTTACTCTCTAGGAGCCTCCTACGAGCAGTACTTC.

This clone was picked up one time. The CDR3 here is CRPTQGNEQFF. In DNA form, the CDR3 reads TGCAGGCCAACACAGGGGAATGAGCAGTTCTTC. The chain joins TRBV20-1 to TRBJ2-1, with 7 bases lining up with TRBD1. The CDR3 has 11 amino acids. The germline V gene encodes CDR1 DFQATT and CDR2 SNEGSKA (reference sequence).

This chain links TRBV7-8 with TRBJ1-2, with 7 positions matching TRBD1. The germline CDR1 and CDR2 sequences are SGHVS and FQNEAQ. CDR3 size: 14 residues. Germline trimming cut 2 bases from V and 6 bases from J; bases unmatched to any gene: 6. The CDR3 reads CASSLIQGKNGYTF. In DNA, the CDR3 is TGTGCCAGCAGCTTAATACAGGGGAAAAATGGCTACACCTTC. The full variable domain, in which reference TRBV7-8 and TRBJ1-2 provide the parts outside the CDR3, is GAGVSQSPRYKVAKRGQDVALRCDPISGHVSLFWYQQALGQGPEFLTYFQNEAQLDKSGLPSDRFFAERPEGSVSTLKIQRTQQEDSAVYLCASSLIQGKNGYTFGSGTRLTVV.

This clone was counted between two and nine times. The chain recombines TRBV6-5 with TRBJ2-7, with 9 bases fitting TRBD1. V lost 5 bases to trimming and J lost 7 bases; unmatched junction nucleotides: 6. The CDR3 has 13 residues. Germline V lookup: CDR1 MNHEY, CDR2 SVGAGI. CDR3 nucleotides: TGTGCCAGCAGTCGGACAGGGGCAGGTGAGCAGTACTTC. Translation: CASSRTGAGEQYF.

This rearrangement joins TRBV7-6 to TRBJ2-7; D uncertain. The CDR3 contains 11 residues. The V and J ends lost 5 bases and 6 bases respectively, with 8 bases between them. Germline V gene data show CDR1 as SGHVS and CDR2 as FNYEAQ. CDR3 bases: TGTGCCAGCAGCCCTTCGAGCGAGCAGTACTTC. It yields the protein CASSPSSEQYF.

There are a few counts of this clone. V is TRBV5-1 and J is TRBJ2-1; 9 nucleotides agree with TRBD2. Looked up from germline, CDR1 is SGHRS and CDR2 is YFSETQ. The CDR3 extends over 16 amino acids. Trimming cost V 4 bases and J 3 bases; bases outside gene matches: 8. The chain's CDR3 is CASSRRVAGVYNEQFF. The CDR3 coding sequence is TGCGCCAGCAGCCGTCGAGTAGCGGGAGTCTACAATGAGCAGTTCTTC.

A word on this clone: A junction boundary mismatches the germline segment, possibly from a read error. CDR3 loop: CASSHRGSNQPQHF. In nucleotides, the CDR3 is TGTGCCAGCAGCCACCGGGGGAGCAACCAGCCCCAGCATTTT. The chain employs TRBV6-5 and TRBJ1-5, with D tentatively TRBD1 (5 bases). The CDR3 extends over 14 amino acids. Germline CDR1 reads MNHEY; CDR2 reads SVGAGI.

In its sample, this clone ranks as medium-sized. The chain has TRBV4-3 and TRBJ2-1; 10 bases fit TRBD2. Germline lookup yields CDR1 LGHNA and CDR2 YSLEER. The CDR3 spans 19 residues. The V gene end was trimmed by 0 bases and the J gene end by 9 bases; junction bases not matched to a gene: 17. The CDR3 DNA follows: TGCGCCAGCAGCCAAGATGTGAGCCTAGCGGGAGTAGTAACGGGTGAGCAGTTCTTC. Protein product: CASSQDVSLAGVVTGEQFF.